The 7 T cell receptor beta chains given below trace back to one sample, sequenced in a study of a mutant IDH1 vaccine in newly diagnosed glioma. The method was immunoSEQ multiplex PCR; TCRdb's version includes in-frame clones alone and lacks a portion of them. Here the sample spans tens of thousands of clones, around 80% being singletons. The time point here: baseline, week 1 (first vaccination visit). Noted treatment: pre-vaccination baseline after standard-of-care therapy. The sample in question was peripheral blood mononuclear cells (PBMCs), obtained from a glioma patient treated with radiotherapy, temozolomide or both. The receptors derive from a woman between 18 and 30 years old with glioma. Some clones in this sample may be carry-over from other donors' samples.

The chain has TRBV5-1 and TRBJ1-2; D is possibly TRBD1 (5 bases). The V and J ends lost 0 bases and 3 bases respectively, with 12 bases between them. Germline CDR1 is SGHRS and CDR2 is YFSETQ. The CDR3 is made up of 15 amino acids. Here the CDR3 reads CASSLAQGEDYGYTF. The DNA of the CDR3 is TGCGCCAGCAGCTTGGCCCAGGGTGAGGACTATGGCTACACCTTC. Combining the CDR3 with reference TRBV5-1 and TRBJ1-2 gives the whole variable domain KAGVTQTPRYLIKTRGQQVTLSCSPISGHRSVSWYQQTPGQGLQFLFEYFSETQRNKGNFPGRFSGRQFSNSRSEMNVSTLELGDSALYLCASSLAQGEDYGYTFGSGTRLTVV.

The chain carries TRBV4-1 and TRBJ1-4; the D gene is possibly TRBD1 (5 bases). CDR1 is MGHRA and CDR2 is YSYEKL in the germline V gene. The CDR3 covers 15 residues. Trimming shortened V by 5 bases and J by 4 bases, and 14 bases separated the two germline ends. The CDR3: CASSGGKGLNEKLFF. CDR3 in DNA: TGCGCCAGCAGCGGAGGGAAGGGGCTTAATGAAAAACTGTTTTTT.

V usage is TRBV11-2 and J usage is TRBJ2-7; 13 bases are a match to TRBD2. CDR3 length: 15 amino acids. The germline gives CDR1 SGHAT, CDR2 FQNNGV. J gave up 3 bases and V 3 bases, and 2 bases lay outside the gene matches. In DNA form, the CDR3 reads TGTGCCAGCAGCTTCGGGACTAGCGGGATCTACGAGCAGTACTTC. Protein product: CASSFGTSGIYEQYF.

The CDR3, as DNA: TGTGCCAGCTCACCCGGGACAGGGGGTTTGAACACTGAAGCTTTCTTT. Protein product: CASSPGTGGLNTEAFF. The chain couples TRBV18 to TRBJ1-1; 11 nucleotides match TRBD1. V was pared by 3 bases and J by 0 bases, with 3 bases of the junction left unmatched. The CDR3 consists of 16 residues. Germline V gives CDR1 KGHSH, CDR2 LQKENI.

This clone was seen just once. The chain employs TRBV5-5 and TRBJ1-4, with unresolved D. This CDR3 spans 14 amino acids. Trimming pared 1 base from V and 1 base from J, leaving 5 bases between. Germline-derived CDR1 and CDR2 are SGHKS and YYEKEE (reference sequence). The chain's CDR3 is CASSLRGTNEKLFF. The CDR3 DNA is TGTGCCAGCAGCTTGAGAGGAACTAATGAAAAACTGTTTTTT.

The chain joins TRBV15 to TRBJ2-7; TRBD2 aligns across 8 bases. The V gene's germline CDR1 is LNHNV and CDR2 YYDKDF (reference sequence). The trim removed 0 bases at V and 4 bases at J, leaving 5 bases unmatched. The CDR3 runs 15 residues. CDR3 in DNA: TGTGCCACCAGCAGAGATCTAGCGGGCCAGTACGAGCAGTACTTC. Translating gives CATSRDLAGQYEQYF.

The chain is built from TRBV6-5 and TRBJ2-2, with D unclear. The CDR3 spans 13 residues. V was clipped by 6 bases and J by 1 base, with 6 bases between them. Germline CDR1 reads MNHEY; CDR2 reads SVGAGI. Written as DNA, the CDR3 is TGTGCCAGCAGAAGTAAGAACACCGGGGAGCTGTTTTTT. It specifies CASRSKNTGELFF.